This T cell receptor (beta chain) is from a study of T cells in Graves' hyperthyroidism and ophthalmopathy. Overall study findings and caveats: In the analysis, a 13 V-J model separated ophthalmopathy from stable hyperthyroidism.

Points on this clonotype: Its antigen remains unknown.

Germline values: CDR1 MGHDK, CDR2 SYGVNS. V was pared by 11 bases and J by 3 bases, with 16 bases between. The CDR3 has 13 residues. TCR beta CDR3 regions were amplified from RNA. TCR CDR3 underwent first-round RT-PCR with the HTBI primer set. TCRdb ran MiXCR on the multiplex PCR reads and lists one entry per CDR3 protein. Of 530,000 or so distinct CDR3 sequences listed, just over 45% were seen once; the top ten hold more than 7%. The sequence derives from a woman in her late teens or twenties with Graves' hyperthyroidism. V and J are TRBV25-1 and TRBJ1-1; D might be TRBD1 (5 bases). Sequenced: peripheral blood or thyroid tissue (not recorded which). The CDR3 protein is CARWIRVDTEAFF. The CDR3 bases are TGTGCCCGCTGGATCAGGGTGGACACTGAAGCTTTCTTT.